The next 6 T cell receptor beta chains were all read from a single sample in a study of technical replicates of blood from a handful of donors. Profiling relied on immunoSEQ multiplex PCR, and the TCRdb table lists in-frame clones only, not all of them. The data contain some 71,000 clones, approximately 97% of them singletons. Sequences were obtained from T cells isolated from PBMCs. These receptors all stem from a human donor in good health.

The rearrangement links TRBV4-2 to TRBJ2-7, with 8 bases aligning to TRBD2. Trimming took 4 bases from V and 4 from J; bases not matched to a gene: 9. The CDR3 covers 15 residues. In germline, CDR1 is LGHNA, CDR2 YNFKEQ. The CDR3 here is CASSREGTSNYEQYF. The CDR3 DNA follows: TGTGCCAGCAGCCGAGAAGGGACTAGTAATTACGAGCAGTACTTC.

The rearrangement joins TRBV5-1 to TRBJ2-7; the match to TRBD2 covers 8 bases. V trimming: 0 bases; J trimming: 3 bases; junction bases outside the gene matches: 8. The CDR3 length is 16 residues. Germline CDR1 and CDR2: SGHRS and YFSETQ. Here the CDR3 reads CASSLDSRREVYEQYF. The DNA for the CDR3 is TGCGCCAGCAGCTTGGATAGTAGGCGGGAGGTCTACGAGCAGTACTTC.

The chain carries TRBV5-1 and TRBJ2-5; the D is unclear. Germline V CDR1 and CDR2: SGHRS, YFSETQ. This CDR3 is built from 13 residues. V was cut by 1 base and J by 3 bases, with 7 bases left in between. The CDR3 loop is CASSLLPEETQYF. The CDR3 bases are TGCGCCAGCAGCTTGTTACCAGAAGAGACCCAGTACTTC.

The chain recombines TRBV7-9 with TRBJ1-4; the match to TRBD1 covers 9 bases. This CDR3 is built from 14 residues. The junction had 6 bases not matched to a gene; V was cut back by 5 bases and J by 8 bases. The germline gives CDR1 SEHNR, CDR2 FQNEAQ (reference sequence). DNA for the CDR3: TGTGCCAGCAGCGTTGCCGGGACAGGGGAAAAACTGTTTTTT. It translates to CASSVAGTGEKLFF. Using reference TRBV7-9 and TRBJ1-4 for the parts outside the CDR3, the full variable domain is DTGVSQNPRHKITKRGQNVTFRCDPISEHNRLYWYRQTLGQGPEFLTYFQNEAQLEKSRLLSDRFSAERPKGSFSTLEIQRTEQGDSAMYLCASSVAGTGEKLFFGSGTQLSVL.

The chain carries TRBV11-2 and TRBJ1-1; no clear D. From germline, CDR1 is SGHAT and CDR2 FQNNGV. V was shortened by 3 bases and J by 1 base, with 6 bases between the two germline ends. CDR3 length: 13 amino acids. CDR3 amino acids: CASSLGRNTEAFF. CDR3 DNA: TGTGCCAGCAGCTTGGGCAGGAACACTGAAGCTTTCTTT.

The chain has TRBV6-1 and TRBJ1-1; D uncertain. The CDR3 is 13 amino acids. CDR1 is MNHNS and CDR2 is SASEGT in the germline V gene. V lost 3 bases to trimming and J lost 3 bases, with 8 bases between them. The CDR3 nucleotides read TGTGCCAGCAGTGATGCCACTTACACTGAAGCTTTCTTT. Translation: CASSDATYTEAFF.